This TCR beta chain originates from a study of CD8 T cells in ankylosing spondylitis. This clonotype came up a few times. The antigen remains unidentified. Libraries of TCR beta came from quantitative 5'-RACE with molecular barcodes. A single record per CDR3 protein comes from TCRdb applying MiXCR to the 5' RACE reads. The sample holds some 330,000 distinct CDR3 sequences, around 7.6% seen once. General study points: A TCR beta motif of several highly homologous variants seemed to mark ankylosing spondylitis blood. Disease-linked clones bore a CD8+ phenotype and were relatively rare in peripheral blood. According to the report, clones linked to the disease were significantly enriched in matched synovial fluid samples taken from ankylosing spondylitis patients.

Sequencing used blood, either unsorted or a sorted T cell fraction (not recorded which). The sequence derives from a male donor with ankylosing spondylitis.

In DNA form, the CDR3 reads TGTGCCAGCAGCTTGGGAGACGGCGGTGAAAAACTGTTTTTT. It encodes CASSLGDGGEKLFF. The chain uses TRBV5-5 and TRBJ1-4; D is unresolved. Trimming cost V 0 bases and J 7 bases, with 10 bases left between them. The CDR3 spans 14 residues. The germline gives CDR1 SGHKS, CDR2 YYEKEE (reference sequence).